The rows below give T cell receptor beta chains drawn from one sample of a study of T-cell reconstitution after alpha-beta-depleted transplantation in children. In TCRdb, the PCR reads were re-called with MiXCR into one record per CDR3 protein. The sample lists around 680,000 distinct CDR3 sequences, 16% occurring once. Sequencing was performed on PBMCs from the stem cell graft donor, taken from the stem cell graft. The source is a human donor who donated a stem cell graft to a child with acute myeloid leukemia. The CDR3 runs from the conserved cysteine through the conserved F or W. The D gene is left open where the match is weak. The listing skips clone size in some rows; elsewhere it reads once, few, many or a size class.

CDR3aa: CASRTGTGPYEQYF; CDR3nt: TGTGCCAGCAGAACCGGGACAGGGCCCTACGAGCAGTACTTC; j_gene: TRBJ2-7; v_gene: TRBV25-1; d_gene: TRBD1; abundance: many
CDR3aa: CSARDEREKLFF; CDR3nt: TGCAGTGCTAGAGATGAGCGTGAAAAACTGTTTTTT; j_gene: TRBJ1-4; v_gene: TRBV20-1; d_gene: .; abundance: many
CDR3aa: CSVTGQVTEAFF; CDR3nt: TGCAGCGTTACAGGGCAGGTCACTGAAGCTTTCTTT; j_gene: TRBJ1-1; v_gene: TRBV29-1; d_gene: .; abundance: many
CDR3aa: CSVREGPNNEKLFF; CDR3nt: TGCAGCGTCCGGGAGGGGCCCAATAATGAAAAACTGTTTTTT; j_gene: TRBJ1-4; v_gene: TRBV29-1; d_gene: .; abundance: many
CDR3aa: CSAPQGWGNEQFF; CDR3nt: TGCAGCGCCCCCCAAGGGTGGGGCAATGAGCAGTTCTTC; j_gene: TRBJ2-1; v_gene: TRBV29-1; d_gene: .; abundance: many
CDR3aa: CSATVPEDTIYF; CDR3nt: TGCAGTGCTACGGTCCCCGAAGACACCATATATTTT; j_gene: TRBJ1-3; v_gene: TRBV20-1; d_gene: .; abundance: few
CDR3aa: CASRGLAGAPSTAEQYF; CDR3nt: TGTGCCAGCAGAGGACTAGCGGGGGCACCATCGACGGCCGAGCAGTACTTC; j_gene: TRBJ2-7; v_gene: TRBV7-2; d_gene: TRBD2; abundance: few
CDR3aa: CASSFGHQIAQHF; CDR3nt: TGTGCCAGCAGTTTTGGGCACCAGATCGCCCAGCATTTT; j_gene: TRBJ1-5; v_gene: TRBV12-3/TRBV12-4; d_gene: .; abundance: .
CDR3aa: CASSQDRVLKTDTQYF; CDR3nt: TGCGCCAGCAGCCAAGATCGTGTCCTTAAGACAGATACGCAGTATTTT; j_gene: TRBJ2-3; v_gene: TRBV4-3; d_gene: .; abundance: many
CDR3aa: CASSLGASAGYTF; CDR3nt: TGTGCCAGCAGTTTGGGGGCGAGCGCTGGCTACACCTTC; j_gene: TRBJ1-2; v_gene: TRBV12-3/TRBV12-4; d_gene: .; abundance: many
CDR3aa: CASSPTSGGATRSGWYF; CDR3nt: TGTGCCAGCAGCCCTACTAGCGGGGGGGCGACCCGGTCTGGGTGGTATTTT; j_gene: TRBJ2-3; v_gene: TRBV12-3/TRBV12-4; d_gene: TRBD2; abundance: few
CDR3aa: CASKMTGGSPLYEQYF; CDR3nt: TGTGCCAGCAAGATGACAGGGGGCTCTCCCCTATACGAGCAGTACTTC; j_gene: TRBJ2-7; v_gene: TRBV6-1; d_gene: TRBD1; abundance: many
CDR3aa: CSARDQLNNEQFF; CDR3nt: TGCAGTGCTAGAGATCAGCTCAACAATGAGCAGTTCTTC; j_gene: TRBJ2-1; v_gene: TRBV20-1; d_gene: .; abundance: .
CDR3aa: CASSLSATGELFF; CDR3nt: TGTGCCAGCAGCTTGTCCGCCACCGGGGAGCTGTTTTTT; j_gene: TRBJ2-2; v_gene: TRBV5-5; d_gene: .; abundance: many
CDR3aa: CSATLRGTKNIQYF; CDR3nt: TGCAGCGCCACCCTCCGGGGAACCAAAAACATTCAGTACTTC; j_gene: TRBJ2-4; v_gene: TRBV29-1; d_gene: .; abundance: many
CDR3aa: CSTSGTGTGNTEAFF; CDR3nt: TGCAGTACTTCCGGGACAGGGACTGGAAACACTGAAGCTTTCTTT; j_gene: TRBJ1-1; v_gene: TRBV20-1; d_gene: TRBD1; abundance: .
CDR3aa: CASSTGQGIVGNQPQHF; CDR3nt: TGTGCCAGCAGCACCGGACAGGGGATTGTAGGCAATCAGCCCCAGCATTTT; j_gene: TRBJ1-5; v_gene: TRBV12-3/TRBV12-4; d_gene: TRBD1; abundance: few
CDR3aa: CASSLRADYNEQFF; CDR3nt: TGTGCCAGCAGTCTCCGGGCCGACTACAATGAGCAGTTCTTC; j_gene: TRBJ2-1; v_gene: TRBV6-1; d_gene: .; abundance: .
CDR3aa: CSAREATGENQPQHF; CDR3nt: TGCAGTGCTAGAGAGGCGACAGGGGAAAATCAGCCCCAGCATTTT; j_gene: TRBJ1-5; v_gene: TRBV20-1; d_gene: TRBD1; abundance: many
CDR3aa: CASSSLPAGSTDYTF; CDR3nt: TGTGCCAGCAGCTCCCTCCCGGCAGGGTCTACAGACTACACCTTC; j_gene: TRBJ1-2; v_gene: TRBV7-2; d_gene: .; abundance: many
CDR3aa: CAWSALMEQYF; CDR3nt: TGTGCCTGGAGTGCCCTCATGGAGCAGTACTTC; j_gene: TRBJ2-7; v_gene: TRBV30; d_gene: .; abundance: many
CDR3aa: CASSRGDYEQYF; CDR3nt: TGTGCCAGTAGTCGGGGTGACTACGAGCAGTACTTC; j_gene: TRBJ2-7; v_gene: TRBV19; d_gene: .; abundance: .
CDR3aa: CASSVEGLLSEAFF; CDR3nt: TGTGCCAGCAGTGTAGAGGGTCTTCTTTCTGAAGCTTTCTTT; j_gene: TRBJ1-1; v_gene: TRBV6-1; d_gene: .; abundance: many
CDR3aa: CSAWGWTTFPANYGYTF; CDR3nt: TGCAGCGCCTGGGGCTGGACGACCTTCCCGGCTAACTATGGCTACACCTTC; j_gene: TRBJ1-2; v_gene: TRBV29-1; d_gene: .; abundance: many
CDR3aa: CASSDSTGGGTDTQYF; CDR3nt: TGTGCCAGCAGTGACTCAACGGGGGGGGGGACAGATACGCAGTATTTT; j_gene: TRBJ2-3; v_gene: TRBV6-4; d_gene: TRBD2; abundance: .
CDR3aa: CASSLEPTGEQYF; CDR3nt: TGTGCCAGCAGCTTAGAGCCAACTGGCGAGCAGTACTTC; j_gene: TRBJ2-7; v_gene: TRBV7-9; d_gene: .; abundance: .
CDR3aa: CANPEGSDGYTF; CDR3nt: TGTGCCAACCCCGAAGGGTCGGATGGCTACACCTTC; j_gene: TRBJ1-2; v_gene: TRBV6-7; d_gene: .; abundance: many
CDR3aa: CASLGTDYNEQFF; CDR3nt: TGTGCCAGCCTCGGTACGGACTACAATGAGCAGTTCTTC; j_gene: TRBJ2-1; v_gene: TRBV19; d_gene: .; abundance: .
CDR3aa: CASSQSGGLVRGKTNYEQYF; CDR3nt: TGTGCCAGCAGCCAATCCGGGGGACTAGTGAGGGGTAAGACTAACTACGAGCAGTACTTC; j_gene: TRBJ2-7; v_gene: TRBV4-2; d_gene: TRBD2; abundance: .
CDR3aa: CSAAVKAHEQFF; CDR3nt: TGCAGCGCTGCCGTAAAGGCCCACGAGCAGTTCTTC; j_gene: TRBJ2-1; v_gene: TRBV29-1; d_gene: .; abundance: many
CDR3aa: CSATNLAGTVTEAFF; CDR3nt: TGCAGTGCTACCAATTTGGCCGGGACAGTCACTGAAGCTTTCTTT; j_gene: TRBJ1-1; v_gene: TRBV20-1; d_gene: TRBD1; abundance: few
CDR3aa: CSLRGDTLQETQYF; CDR3nt: TGCTCATTACGCGGGGACACCTTGCAAGAGACCCAGTACTTC; j_gene: TRBJ2-5; v_gene: TRBV29-1; d_gene: .; abundance: many
CDR3aa: CASSLWTGYERYEQYF; CDR3nt: TGTGCCAGCAGCTTATGGACAGGGTATGAAAGGTACGAGCAGTACTTC; j_gene: TRBJ2-7; v_gene: TRBV7-2; d_gene: TRBD1; abundance: .
CDR3aa: CASSELTGGAGQPQHF; CDR3nt: TGTGCCAGCAGTGAACTAACAGGGGGCGCGGGGCAGCCCCAGCATTTT; j_gene: TRBJ1-5; v_gene: TRBV6-1; d_gene: TRBD1; abundance: few
CDR3aa: CASSQDRGTETYEQYF; CDR3nt: TGCGCCAGCAGCCAAGATCGCGGGACGGAGACCTACGAGCAGTACTTC; j_gene: TRBJ2-7; v_gene: TRBV4-3; d_gene: .; abundance: few
CDR3aa: CASSQARSGGYEQYF; CDR3nt: TGTGCCAGCAGCCAGGCTAGGAGCGGGGGATACGAGCAGTACTTC; j_gene: TRBJ2-7; v_gene: TRBV3-1; d_gene: TRBD2; abundance: .
CDR3aa: CASSFGTGATNEKLFF; CDR3nt: TGTGCCAGCAGCTTCGGGACGGGTGCAACTAATGAAAAACTGTTTTTT; j_gene: TRBJ1-4; v_gene: TRBV5-5; d_gene: .; abundance: .